The 21 T cell receptor beta chains in this list originate from one sample, sequenced in a study of blood T cell repertoires in COVID-19. Repertoires were generated with immunoSEQ multiplex PCR, while TCRdb's copy carries only in-frame clones and drops some. The repertoire has tens of thousands of clones, around 87% of them found once; the top ten carry approximately 8%. Input material: peripheral blood. These receptors originate from a man aged 50 or older with active COVID-19.

This clone was seen a single time. The chain joins TRBV7-2 to TRBJ2-2, with unresolved D. This CDR3 is built from 13 residues. Germline lookup yields CDR1 SGHTA and CDR2 FQGNSA. The germline V and J ends were trimmed by 7 bases and 3 bases, with 9 bases remaining between them. DNA of the CDR3: TGTGCCAGCATCGCTCAGTACACCGGGGAGCTGTTTTTT. Protein product: CASIAQYTGELFF.

V is TRBV7-9 and J is TRBJ1-1; tentative D call: TRBD1 (6 bases). V shed 4 bases and J shed 6 bases, with 12 bases lying between them. The CDR3 is made up of 13 amino acids. CDR1 SEHNR and CDR2 FQNEAQ come from the germline V gene (reference sequence). The CDR3 sequence: CASSSAGDAEAFF. CDR3 nucleotide sequence: TGTGCCAGCAGCTCCGCAGGGGATGCTGAAGCTTTCTTT.

The genes are TRBV2 and TRBJ1-3, with D perhaps TRBD1 (6 bases). Trimming took 6 bases from V and 0 from J, leaving 12 bases between them. Germline V gene lookup returns CDR1 SNHLY and CDR2 FYNNEI. The CDR3 totals 15 residues. The CDR3 DNA sequence: TGTGCCAGCAGAAGAACAGGGAGCTCTGGAAACACCATATATTTT. Translating it yields CASRRTGSSGNTIYF.

The sample holds a few counts of this clone. The gene calls are TRBV5-1 and TRBJ1-1; 10 nucleotides match TRBD1. The CDR3 runs to 19 residues. Germline V lookup: CDR1 SGHRS, CDR2 YFSETQ. V trimming: 0 bases; J trimming: 0 bases; junction bases outside the gene matches: 11. DNA for the CDR3: TGCGCCAGCAGCTTGGCCGGCGGGACAGGGGCCTCGATGAACACTGAAGCTTTCTTT. Encoded protein: CASSLAGGTGASMNTEAFF.

This rearrangement joins TRBV27 to TRBJ1-1; 9 bases agree with TRBD1. With V trimmed by 6 bases and J by 5 bases, 7 bases remained unmatched. The CDR3 covers 14 residues. Germline CDR1 MNHEY, CDR2 SMNVEV (reference sequence). The CDR3 DNA follows: TGTGCCAGCAGCCCGGACAGGGGTGGAACTGAAGCTTTCTTT. Its protein product is CASSPDRGGTEAFF.

This chain connects TRBV6-2 or TRBV6-3 to TRBJ2-7; 10 nucleotides line up with TRBD2. J was trimmed by 2 bases and V by 2 bases; bases with no gene match: 3. From germline, CDR1 is MNHEY and CDR2 SVGEGT. CDR3 size: 15 residues. CDR3 coding DNA: TGTGCCAGCAGTTACGCTAGCGGGGGCCCCTACGAGCAGTACTTC. Protein: CASSYASGGPYEQYF.

This chain joins TRBV6-4 and TRBJ2-7; 15 bases fit TRBD2. The length of the CDR3 is 21 residues. After removal of 0 bases from V and 2 bases from J, the junction contained 14 bases not matched to a gene. The germline V gene has CDR1 MRHNA and CDR2 SNTAGT. The CDR3 sequence is CASSDSGPGLAGGWGTYEQYF. CDR3 nucleotides: TGTGCCAGCAGTGACTCGGGGCCGGGACTAGCGGGGGGTTGGGGGACCTACGAGCAGTACTTC.

The chain links TRBV7-2 to TRBJ1-5; a weak D match, TRBD1 (5 bases). Germline values: CDR1 SGHTA, CDR2 FQGNSA. This CDR3 is built from 13 residues. V was clipped by 1 base and J by 11 bases, with 12 bases between them. The CDR3 loop reads CASSLVGGRTQHF. In DNA form, the CDR3 reads TGTGCCAGCAGCTTAGTGGGGGGTCGGACCCAGCATTTT.

The CDR3: CASSQDQLAGPVEQYF. The CDR3, as DNA: TGTGCCAGCAGCCAAGACCAACTAGCGGGGCCGGTCGAGCAGTACTTC. The V gene is TRBV4-2, the J gene TRBJ2-7; TRBD2 matches at 10 bases. The germline CDR1 and CDR2 sequences are LGHNA and YNFKEQ. The CDR3 spans 16 residues. The V and J ends lost 0 bases and 6 bases, in that order; junction bases with no gene match: 8.

The chain recombines TRBV4-2 with TRBJ1-2, with 7 bases aligning to TRBD1. Per the germline V gene, CDR1 is LGHNA and CDR2 is YNFKEQ. CDR3 length equals 14 residues. The V gene end was trimmed by 2 bases and the J gene end by 5 bases; junction bases not matched to a gene: 5. CDR3 in DNA: TGTGCCAGCAGCCAAACACAACAGGGGTATGGCTACACCTTC. Translating gives CASSQTQQGYGYTF.

This clone was seen a handful of times. The chain combines TRBV7-3 with TRBJ1-6; 8 positions agree with TRBD1. The CDR3 loop spans 14 amino acids. Germline assignment: CDR1 SGHTA and CDR2 FQGTGA. V trimming: 2 bases; J trimming: 8 bases; junction bases outside the gene matches: 2. The chain's CDR3 is CASSLDRGYSPLHF. CDR3 sequence (DNA): TGTGCCAGCAGCTTAGACAGGGGTTATTCACCCCTCCACTTT.

This chain uses TRBV13 with TRBJ1-2; the match to TRBD1 covers 8 bases. V was clipped by 5 bases and J by 2 bases; unmatched bases: 1. This CDR3 contains 13 residues. Germline V gives CDR1 PRHDT, CDR2 FYEKMQ (reference sequence). In nucleotides, the CDR3 is TGTGCCAGCAGCCGACAGGGGAACTATGGCTACACCTTC. It yields the protein CASSRQGNYGYTF.

The chain has TRBV25-1 and TRBJ2-5; possibly TRBD2 for D (6 bases). Germline CDR1 is MGHDK and CDR2 is SYGVNS. This CDR3 comprises 15 residues. The V end lost 4 bases, the J end lost 3 bases, and 15 bases lay between the germline ends. CDR3 nucleotides: TGTGCCAGCAGTGCCCAGGTTGCGGGAAAAGAGACCCAGTACTTC. Translated, it gives CASSAQVAGKETQYF.

The genes are TRBV24-1 and TRBJ1-2, with unresolved D. The V gene's germline CDR1 is KGHDR and CDR2 SFDVKD. The CDR3 loop spans 12 amino acids. V gave up 5 bases and J gave up 6 bases, with 9 bases separating them. Here the CDR3 DNA reads TGTGCCACCAGTGTCCAGGAGGATGGCTACACCTTC. It codes for CATSVQEDGYTF.

The rearrangement links TRBV18 to TRBJ2-7, with TRBD2 matching 8 bases. J lost 0 bases, V lost 4 bases, and 11 bases had no gene match. Germline V gene sequence: CDR1 KGHSH, CDR2 LQKENI. This CDR3 has 17 residues. DNA of the CDR3: TGTGCCAGCTCACGCCAACGGGGGGGCCGGAGCTCCTACGAGCAGTACTTC. Translated: CASSRQRGGRSSYEQYF.

V gene TRBV20-1 combines with J gene TRBJ1-1; no definite D call. V lost 3 bases to trimming and J lost 0 bases, with 8 bases between them. Germline loops: CDR1 DFQATT, CDR2 SNEGSKA (reference sequence). The CDR3 contains 13 residues. CDR3 in DNA: TGCAGTGCTAGTCGACTTCTGAACACTGAAGCTTTCTTT. Amino acid sequence: CSASRLLNTEAFF.

The CDR3 region is CASSRDYQETQYF. The DNA of the CDR3 is TGTGCCAGCAGTAGGGACTACCAAGAGACCCAGTACTTC. This sequence joins TRBV2 and TRBJ2-5, with D possibly TRBD2 on 6 matching bases. Germline V lookup: CDR1 SNHLY, CDR2 FYNNEI. This CDR3 is 13 amino acids long. Between the trimmed V and J ends, which lost 5 bases and 0 bases, there was a span of 7 bases.

The chain uses TRBV4-3 and TRBJ2-2, with D possibly being TRBD2 (6 bases). This CDR3 has 15 amino acids. Trimming pared 6 bases from V and 5 bases from J, leaving 16 bases between. Germline V lookup: CDR1 LGHNA, CDR2 YSLEER. CDR3 loop: CASSLIHGGTGELFF. Written as DNA, the CDR3 is TGCGCCAGCAGTTTAATCCACGGGGGAACCGGGGAGCTGTTTTTT.

This clone has a single count. This chain joins TRBV5-1 and TRBJ2-1, with D possibly matching TRBD2 (6 bases). The germline CDR1 and CDR2 sequences are SGHRS and YFSETQ. The CDR3 is 15 amino acids. The V end was cut by 3 bases, the J end by 3 bases, with 13 bases between. The CDR3, as DNA: TGCGCCAGCAGCTCCCGGGACTTCGTCTACAATGAGCAGTTCTTC. This codes for CASSSRDFVYNEQFF.

The V and J genes are TRBV5-1 and TRBJ2-5; TRBD2 is a possible D gene (6 bases). Germline loops: CDR1 SGHRS, CDR2 YFSETQ. Between the trimmed V and J ends, which lost 7 bases and 2 bases, there was a span of 12 bases. The CDR3 totals 13 residues. This CDR3 is CASVGGGQETQYF. In DNA, the CDR3 is TGCGCCAGCGTCGGTGGGGGGCAAGAGACCCAGTACTTC.

V is TRBV5-4 and J is TRBJ2-1; no clear D gene. V gave up 0 bases and J gave up 0 bases, with 7 bases separating them. Germline CDR1 SGHNT, CDR2 YYREEE (reference sequence). This CDR3 has 15 amino acids. CDR3 nucleotide sequence: TGTGCCAGCAGCTTGGACGTGAGCTCCTACAATGAGCAGTTCTTC. It specifies CASSLDVSSYNEQFF. The entire variable domain, with the rest obtained from reference TRBV5-4 and TRBJ2-1, is as follows: ETGVTQSPTHLIKTRGQQVTLRCSSQSGHNTVSWYQQALGQGPQFIFQYYREEENGRGNFPPRFSGLQFPNYSSELNVNALELDDSALYLCASSLDVSSYNEQFFGPGTRLTVL.